This T cell receptor beta chain was captured by sequencing in a study of blood T cells in healthy people across ages. A sample-barcoded 5' primer and a J-beta primer mix were used in a second PCR of roughly 6 to 11 cycles. A template-switch adaptor with 12 random nucleotides tagged each cDNA molecule. TCRdb re-derived calls from the 5' RACE reads in MiXCR, one entry per CDR3 protein. The sample carries roughly 1 million distinct CDR3 sequences, about 25% recorded once. This clonotype occurred many times. Its antigen is as yet unknown. Notes on the study in general: Calculation of diversity from one million T cells yielded estimates considered to be underestimates.

Deletions cut 7 bases from V and 4 bases from J, with 16 bases between. Germline V CDR1 and CDR2: MNHEY, SVGAGI. This CDR3 region has 14 residues. Isolation yielded PBMCs, at least 7 million per sample, in every case. The same sample was also studied in work on T cells of mothers and their children. That publication notes: Sequencing returned over 10 million TCR beta CDR3 reads per mother and some 3 million per child.

This receptor was taken from a girl aged 2 to 10 in good health. Sequencing was performed on blood. The chain is built from TRBV6-5 and TRBJ2-5; D possibly corresponds to TRBD2 (5 bases). The CDR3 here is CASTPGWERETQYF. The CDR3 nucleotides read TGTGCCAGCACCCCGGGTTGGGAGAGAGAGACCCAGTACTTC.